A single sample is the source of the 10 T cell receptor beta chains below, sequenced in a study of blood T cell repertoires in COVID-19. Method: immunoSEQ multiplex PCR; TCRdb's copy keeps in-frame clones and lacks some. The sample has more than 300,000 clones; roughly 86% are singletons. Sequencing input: PBMCs or T cells enriched from blood (not recorded which). The receptors were sampled from a man aged 35-49 years in a cohort exposed to, infected with or recovered from COVID-19 (not recorded which).

The chain links TRBV18 to TRBJ1-2; D possibly corresponds to TRBD1 (6 bases). CDR1 and CDR2 from the germline V gene are KGHSH and LQKENI. There are 16 residues in the CDR3. Trimming took off 2 bases at V and 7 bases at J, with 20 bases between the two ends. CDR3 sequence reads: CASSPAGAGDGSGYTF. CDR3 nucleotide sequence: TGTGCCAGCTCACCAGCAGGGGCCGGGGATGGTTCTGGCTACACCTTC.

The CDR3 here is CSVGAGYYEQYF. The CDR3 DNA reads as TGCAGCGTTGGGGCGGGCTACTACGAGCAGTACTTC. The chain has TRBV29-1 and TRBJ2-7; D might be TRBD2 (5 bases). With 4 bases removed from V and 3 bases from J, the gap between germline ends came to 10 bases. CDR3 length: 12 residues. Germline-derived CDR1 and CDR2 are SQVTM and ANQGSEA.

V usage is TRBV27 and J usage is TRBJ2-2; 9 bases are a match to TRBD1. V shed 6 bases, J shed 0 bases, and the junction held 11 bases outside the gene matches. The length of the CDR3 is 18 residues. Germline V gene lookup returns CDR1 MNHEY and CDR2 SMNVEV (reference sequence). CDR3: CASRLGTGRAANTGELFF. CDR3 DNA: TGTGCCAGCAGACTAGGGACAGGGCGAGCGGCGAACACCGGGGAGCTGTTTTTT.

The V call is TRBV5-1, the J call TRBJ1-3; possibly TRBD1 for D (6 bases). Trimming shortened V by 4 bases and J by 7 bases, and 15 bases separated the two germline ends. Germline CDR1 and CDR2: SGHRS and YFSETQ. CDR3 length: 14 amino acids. DNA of the CDR3: TGCGCCAGCAGCCCGGGACACCCCGAGAACACCATATATTTT. This codes for CASSPGHPENTIYF.

The count of this clone is one. This chain uses TRBV19 with TRBJ1-5, with TRBD1 as a possible D gene (6 bases). There are 14 residues in the CDR3. The V end lost 5 bases, the J end lost 9 bases, and 17 bases lay between the germline ends. CDR1 and CDR2 from the germline V gene are LNHDA and SQIVND (reference sequence). The CDR3 nucleotides read TGTGCCAGTAGTGAAGGGACATATTTGGGGCCCCAGCATTTT. Its translation: CASSEGTYLGPQHF.

The V call is TRBV27, the J call TRBJ2-6; a weak D match, TRBD1 (5 bases). This CDR3 has 17 amino acids. Trimming took 1 base from V and 0 from J, leaving 10 bases between them. Germline values: CDR1 MNHEY, CDR2 SMNVEV (reference sequence). DNA of the CDR3: TGTGCCAGCAGTTTATTGCAGGGAATCTCTGGGGCCAACGTCCTGACTTTC. The encoded protein is CASSLLQGISGANVLTF.

The chain joins TRBV4-1 to TRBJ1-2, with TRBD1 matching over 9 bases. Germline lookup yields CDR1 MGHRA and CDR2 YSYEKL. V lost 4 bases, J lost 3 bases, and 9 bases stayed unmatched. The CDR3 consists of 16 residues. The CDR3 DNA sequence: TGCGCCAGCAGCCGCCGACAGGGGGGTATGGACTATGGCTACACCTTC. Translating it yields CASSRRQGGMDYGYTF.

The genes are TRBV12-3 or TRBV12-4 and TRBJ1-2, with 7 positions matching TRBD1. The J segment lost 8 bases and the V segment lost 6 bases, leaving 9 bases of the junction unmatched. The CDR3 has 13 amino acids. In nucleotides, the CDR3 is TGTGCCAGCAGGATAACAGGGGTTCAGGGCTACACCTTC. Its protein product is CASRITGVQGYTF.

The gene calls are TRBV9 and TRBJ1-1, with a weak D call TRBD1 (6 bases). V lost 0 bases and J lost 2, with 8 bases in between. Germline V gene sequence: CDR1 SGDLS, CDR2 YYNGEE. The CDR3 runs 14 residues. CDR3 protein: CASSVGTANTEAFF. In nucleotides, the CDR3 is TGTGCCAGCAGCGTAGGGACAGCTAACACTGAAGCTTTCTTT. Filled out from reference TRBV9 and TRBJ1-1, the complete variable domain reads DSGVTQTPKHLITATGQRVTLRCSPRSGDLSVYWYQQSLDQGLQFLIQYYNGEERAKGNILERFSAQQFPDLHSELNLSSLELGDSALYFCASSVGTANTEAFFGQGTRLTVV.

The J gene is TRBJ1-1, the V gene TRBV19; a weak D match, TRBD1 (6 bases). Trimming took off 3 bases at V and 10 bases at J, with 15 bases between the two ends. This CDR3 is 13 amino acids long. Germline V CDR1 and CDR2: LNHDA, SQIVND (reference sequence). The CDR3 sequence: CASSINQEGVAFF. The CDR3 DNA reads TGTGCCAGTAGTATTAATCAAGAGGGGGTAGCTTTCTTT.